These 25 T cell receptor beta chains originate from one sample sequenced in a study of blood T cell repertoires in COVID-19. Here immunoSEQ multiplex PCR was the method, and the copy in TCRdb shows in-frame clones only, minus some. Of 200,000 to 300,000 clones listed, around 88% were seen once; the top ten hold 2% to 2.5%. Sequenced input: PBMCs or T cells enriched from blood (not recorded which). Source of these receptors: a woman aged 40 to 50 with acute COVID-19.

A remark on this clone: The same CDR3 arises from other DNA sequences in this sample as well. V is TRBV5-1 and J is TRBJ2-2; TRBD2 might be the D (6 bases). CDR3 length: 15 residues. V was shortened by 2 bases and J by 0 bases, with 8 bases between the two germline ends. In germline, CDR1 is SGHRS, CDR2 YFSETQ. The CDR3 loop reads CASSLGLSNTGELFF. DNA for the CDR3: TGCGCCAGCAGCTTAGGACTATCGAACACCGGGGAGCTGTTTTTT.

The chain recombines TRBV7-2 with TRBJ2-5; TRBD2 agrees at 7 bases. This CDR3 contains 16 residues. Trimming removed 4 bases from V and 5 bases from J; junction bases left unmatched: 13. Germline V lookup: CDR1 SGHTA, CDR2 FQGNSA. For the CDR3, the DNA is TGTGCCAGCAGCTCAGGAGTGGGGGGGGTGCTGGAGACCCAGTACTTC. It encodes CASSSGVGGVLETQYF.

The chain is built from TRBV10-3 and TRBJ1-1; TRBD1 matches at 8 bases. Trimming at V came to 10 bases and at J to 4 bases, leaving 8 bases not matched to a gene. From germline, CDR1 is ENHRY and CDR2 SYGVKD. CDR3 size: 13 residues. CDR3 in amino acids: CASGQGGGTEAFF. In DNA form, the CDR3 reads TGTGCCAGCGGACAGGGCGGGGGCACTGAAGCTTTCTTT.

This sequence joins TRBV5-6 and TRBJ2-3, with D possibly TRBD2 on 6 matching bases. The CDR3 is made up of 18 amino acids. Germline values: CDR1 SGHDT, CDR2 YYEEEE. Trimming pared 4 bases from V and 2 bases from J, leaving 23 bases between. CDR3 bases: TGTGCCAGCAGCCGTAAACCCGGGACTTACCGGGACACAGATACGCAGTATTTT. Translating gives CASSRKPGTYRDTDTQYF.

V is TRBV5-1 and J is TRBJ1-4; D is unclear. Between the trimmed V and J ends, which lost 4 bases and 7 bases, there was a span of 17 bases. Germline loops: CDR1 SGHRS, CDR2 YFSETQ. The CDR3 totals 15 residues. The CDR3 DNA sequence: TGCGCCAGCAGCCCAGCACGAGGCTTGGGTGAAAAACTGTTTTTT. It specifies CASSPARGLGEKLFF.

The V call is TRBV6-6, the J call TRBJ2-1; tentatively, D is TRBD1 (6 bases). Trimming removed 6 bases at V and 0 bases at J, with 12 bases between. The CDR3 extends over 15 amino acids. Germline lookup yields CDR1 MNHNY and CDR2 SVGAGI (reference sequence). The CDR3 nucleotides are TGTGCCAGCAGGGCGGACAGTTCCTCCTACAATGAGCAGTTCTTC. Translating gives CASRADSSSYNEQFF.

The chain joins TRBV5-1 to TRBJ1-4; D gene ambiguous. The V end was cut by 0 bases, the J end by 5 bases, with 5 bases between. Germline V gene sequence: CDR1 SGHRS, CDR2 YFSETQ. The CDR3 has 13 amino acids. As DNA, the CDR3 is TGCGCCAGCAGCTTGGCCGGGAATGAAAAACTGTTTTTT. Residues: CASSLAGNEKLFF.

The chain has TRBV4-3 and TRBJ1-2; D remains ambiguous. V dropped 0 bases and J dropped 7 bases, with 12 bases sitting between them. Germline lookup yields CDR1 LGHNA and CDR2 YSLEER. This CDR3 has 14 residues. CDR3 protein: CASSQDFWSGGYTF. CDR3 DNA: TGCGCCAGCAGCCAAGATTTTTGGAGCGGTGGCTACACCTTC.

The chain couples TRBV19 to TRBJ2-1; 14 nucleotides line up with TRBD2. This CDR3 comprises 14 residues. The ends lost 3 bases at V and 11 bases at J; junction bases unmatched: 3. Germline values: CDR1 LNHDA, CDR2 SQIVND (reference sequence). The CDR3 DNA follows: TGTGCCAGTAGTATGGGACTAGCGGGAGCTAAGCAGTTCTTC. Its protein product is CASSMGLAGAKQFF.

This clone was detected once. The chain has TRBV2 and TRBJ2-3; 7 bases are a match to TRBD2. CDR3 length: 14 amino acids. CDR1 is SNHLY, CDR2 FYNNEI, per germline. Trimming cost V 7 bases and J 9 bases; bases outside gene matches: 13. The CDR3 nucleotides read TGTGCCAGCATGGGGTCCGGCGGGAGATTAACGCAGTATTTT. It encodes CASMGSGGRLTQYF.

The rearrangement links TRBV6-9 to TRBJ1-5; D perhaps matches TRBD1 (5 bases). This CDR3 is 15 amino acids long. Trimming shortened V by 4 bases and J by 0 bases, and 10 bases separated the two germline ends. Germline values: CDR1 MNHGY, CDR2 SVAAGI. CDR3 nucleotides: TGTGCCAGCAGTTCTGGGACTGTTAGCAATCAGCCCCAGCATTTT. Protein product: CASSSGTVSNQPQHF.

The chain has TRBV19 and TRBJ2-2, with 7 bases matching TRBD1. Germline V gives CDR1 LNHDA, CDR2 SQIVND (reference sequence). This CDR3 is built from 15 residues. J was trimmed by 4 bases and V by 3 bases; bases with no gene match: 5. The chain's CDR3 is CASSIPTGITGELFF. The CDR3 region has the DNA TGTGCCAGTAGTATCCCGACAGGGATCACCGGGGAGCTGTTTTTT.

The V call is TRBV7-9, the J call TRBJ2-6; a possible D gene is TRBD2 (6 bases). CDR1 is SEHNR and CDR2 is FQNEAQ in the germline V gene (reference sequence). V gave up 11 bases and J gave up 0 bases, with 17 bases separating them. The CDR3 runs to 16 residues. The CDR3 protein is CAGGNIRPSGANVLTF. CDR3 in DNA: TGTGCCGGGGGGAACATACGGCCCTCTGGGGCCAACGTCCTGACTTTC.

The J gene is TRBJ1-5, the V gene TRBV5-1; perhaps TRBD1 as D (5 bases). Trimming left V 4 bases short and J 6 bases short, with 14 bases between. Germline V gene lookup returns CDR1 SGHRS and CDR2 YFSETQ. This CDR3 is 14 amino acids long. The CDR3 coding sequence is TGCGCCAGCAGCCCGAATGGGGCAGGTCAGCCCCAGCATTTT. Translating gives CASSPNGAGQPQHF. Supplemented by reference TRBV5-1 and TRBJ1-5, the full variable domain reads KAGVTQTPRYLIKTRGQQVTLSCSPISGHRSVSWYQQTPGQGLQFLFEYFSETQRNKGNFPGRFSGRQFSNSRSEMNVSTLELGDSALYLCASSPNGAGQPQHFGDGTRLSIL.

In its sample, this clone was seen once. The V and J genes are TRBV7-9 and TRBJ2-7; TRBD1 matches 7 bases. Germline V gives CDR1 SEHNR, CDR2 FQNEAQ (reference sequence). J lost 11 bases, V lost 1 base, and 5 bases had no gene match. The CDR3 loop spans 12 amino acids. The CDR3 sequence: CASSLEPGQKYV. DNA for the CDR3: TGTGCCAGCAGCTTAGAACCGGGACAGAAGTACGTC.

The V call is TRBV27, the J call TRBJ1-6; no reliable D call. Per germline, CDR1 MNHEY and CDR2 SMNVEV (reference sequence). The CDR3 loop spans 12 amino acids. The V gene lost 2 bases and the J gene lost 7 bases, with 3 bases spanning the gap. The CDR3 region has the DNA TGTGCCAGCAGTTTACTAAATTCACCCCTCCACTTT. This encodes CASSLLNSPLHF.

This sequence joins TRBV24-1 and TRBJ2-1; 8 bases align to TRBD1. J lost 2 bases, V lost 4 bases, and 6 bases had no gene match. Per germline, CDR1 KGHDR and CDR2 SFDVKD. The CDR3 has 16 residues. CDR3 region: CATSDSDREPYNEQFF. The DNA for the CDR3 is TGTGCCACCAGTGACTCGGACAGGGAACCCTACAATGAGCAGTTCTTC.

J is TRBJ1-1 and V is TRBV7-9; D unclear. Trimming shortened V by 7 bases and J by 1 base, and 7 bases separated the two germline ends. The CDR3 length is 12 residues. CDR1 SEHNR and CDR2 FQNEAQ come from the germline V gene (reference sequence). In nucleotides, the CDR3 is TGTGCCAGCACCTCATGGAACACTGAAGCTTTCTTT. It yields the protein CASTSWNTEAFF.

The rearrangement uses TRBV6-1 and TRBJ2-7, with 9 bases that match TRBD1. Trimming removed 0 bases from V and 4 bases from J; junction bases left unmatched: 4. The CDR3 is 15 residues long. In germline, CDR1 is MNHNS, CDR2 SASEGT. The CDR3 DNA is TGTGCCAGCAGTGAAGCGGGACAGGGAGATTACGAGCAGTACGTC. Encoded protein: CASSEAGQGDYEQYV.

The chain combines TRBV7-2 with TRBJ2-3, with 7 positions matching TRBD1. Germline V gene lookup returns CDR1 SGHTA and CDR2 FQGNSA. The CDR3 length is 15 residues. Trimming at V came to 4 bases and at J to 8 bases, leaving 12 bases not matched to a gene. The CDR3 loop is CASSWLGQALSTQYF. The CDR3 DNA reads TGTGCCAGCAGCTGGCTAGGACAGGCCCTCTCTACGCAGTATTTT.

The chain recombines TRBV7-2 with TRBJ1-3; 11 bases fit TRBD1. The assigned J gene may be wrong: the sequence end matches TRBJ2-2 better. The CDR3 has 17 residues. Germline V gene lookup returns CDR1 SGHTA and CDR2 FQGNSA. CDR3 in DNA: TGTGCCAGCAGCTTAGAGGGGACAGGGGGTCGGACCGGGGAGCTGTTTTTT. Its translation is CASSLEGTGGRTGELFF.

The CDR3 here is CASSSLDRGGYTF. The CDR3 region has the DNA TGTGCCAGCAGCTCGCTCGACAGGGGTGGCTACACCTTC. The rearrangement joins TRBV7-6 to TRBJ1-2; TRBD1 matches 8 bases. V gave up 4 bases and J gave up 7 bases; unmatched junction bases: 5. Germline V gives CDR1 SGHVS, CDR2 FNYEAQ. This CDR3 region has 13 residues.

This sequence joins TRBV18 and TRBJ2-2; D gene ambiguous. The CDR3 sequence is 16 residues long. The V gene's germline CDR1 is KGHSH and CDR2 LQKENI. Trimming removed 1 base at V and 2 bases at J, with 11 bases between. CDR3 coding DNA: TGTGCCAGCTCACCACTAGCCCTCTCTAACACCGGGGAGCTGTTTTTT. Residues: CASSPLALSNTGELFF. Looking up the rest from reference TRBV18 and TRBJ2-2 gives the full variable domain: NAGVMQNPRHLVRRRGQEARLRCSPMKGHSHVYWYRQLPEEGLKFMVYLQKENIIDESGMPKERFSAEFPKEGPSILRIQQVVRGDSAAYFCASSPLALSNTGELFFGEGSRLTVL.

The chain combines TRBV12-2 with TRBJ1-1; the listed D gene, TRBD1, was not tested against the DNA. TRBV12-2 is an annotated pseudogene. CDR3 length: 15 amino acids. CDR3 nucleotides: TGTGCAAGTCGCTTGGACAGCGCGATGAACACTGAAGCTTTCTTT. Amino acid sequence: CASRLDSAMNTEAFF.

The CDR3 is CASSAVPGQGSEADEKLFF. The CDR3, as DNA: TGTGCCAGCAGCGCCGTCCCGGGACAGGGAAGTGAGGCGGATGAAAAACTGTTTTTT. The J gene is TRBJ1-4, the V gene TRBV5-6, with 9 bases aligning to TRBD1. Germline V lookup: CDR1 SGHDT, CDR2 YYEEEE. This CDR3 is built from 19 residues. V gave up 4 bases and J gave up 6 bases; unmatched junction bases: 19.